This TCR beta chain originates from a study of long-term antiretroviral therapy in people with HIV. Study background: The oldest specimens predate the 2015 immediate-ART recommendation by about a decade. Study-level results: Within the repertoire, clones expanded before ART were dominant at all time points. Subsequent to ART, diversity was augmented yet persisted below that of transplant donor controls.

Version v3.0 of the immunoSEQ assay was performed at survey level. TCRdb keeps only in-frame clones here, not all; method: immunoSEQ multiplex PCR. The sample shows tens of thousands of clones, roughly 87% of them seen only once. As to this clone: Its antigen is not known.

The V end lost 0 bases, the J end lost 4 bases, and 4 bases lay between the germline ends. The CDR3 extends over 13 amino acids. From germline, CDR1 is KGHSH and CDR2 LQKENI. This sequence originates from a woman aged 25 to 39 with HIV. The V call is TRBV18, the J call TRBJ1-3; D unclear. This specimen consisted of unsorted PBMCs, obtained 1.1 years before starting antiretroviral therapy. CDR3 sequence (DNA): TGTGCCAGCTCACCACCCCAGGGAAACACCATATATTTT. Residues: CASSPPQGNTIYF.